What follows are 17 T cell receptor beta chains derived from one specimen sequenced in a study of blood T cell repertoires in COVID-19. The table came from immunoSEQ multiplex PCR; TCRdb's copy has only in-frame clones and leaves some out. The sample includes some 80,000 clones, around nine tenths of them seen just once. The sample consisted of peripheral blood. Receptors originate from a human donor in a cohort sampled during active COVID-19.

The chain is built from TRBV6-6 and TRBJ2-1, with D unresolved. This CDR3 is built from 11 residues. Germline CDR1 MNHNY, CDR2 SVGAGI (reference sequence). V lost 3 bases, J lost 5 bases, and 2 bases lay in between. The CDR3 DNA is TGTGCCAGCAGTTATAACAATGAGCAGTTCTTC. It codes for CASSYNNEQFF.

The chain is built from TRBV3-1 (or the pseudogene TRBV3-2) and TRBJ1-1, with D tentatively TRBD1 (6 bases). Germline lookup yields CDR1 LGHDT and CDR2 YNNKEL (reference sequence). Trimming took 0 bases from V and 4 from J, leaving 15 bases between them. The CDR3 contains 16 residues. Here the CDR3 reads CASSQERTGRGTEAFF. For the CDR3, the DNA is TGTGCCAGCAGCCAAGAAAGAACAGGGAGGGGCACTGAAGCTTTCTTT.

The chain employs TRBV2 and TRBJ2-1, with 9 bases lining up with TRBD1. The V and J ends lost 5 bases and 11 bases, in that order; junction bases with no gene match: 7. The CDR3 has 13 amino acids. The germline V gene encodes CDR1 SNHLY and CDR2 FYNNEI. CDR3 sequence (DNA): TGTGCCAGCAGTTCGGACAGGGGAAATAAGCAGTTCTTC. Its translation: CASSSDRGNKQFF. The full variable domain, rest sourced from reference TRBV2 and TRBJ2-1, is EPEVTQTPSHQVTQMGQEVILRCVPISNHLYFYWYRQILGQKVEFLVSFYNNEISEKSEIFDDQFSVERPDGSNFTLKIRSTKLEDSAMYFCASSSDRGNKQFFGPGTRLTVL.

The rearrangement joins TRBV5-5 to TRBJ2-1; 9 nucleotides line up with TRBD2. With V trimmed by 0 bases and J by 4 bases, 5 bases remained unmatched. Germline lookup yields CDR1 SGHKS and CDR2 YYEKEE (reference sequence). The CDR3 runs to 16 residues. This chain's CDR3 is CASSLALAGSYNEQFF. CDR3 DNA: TGTGCCAGCAGCTTGGCCCTAGCGGGGTCTTACAATGAGCAGTTCTTC.

The table lists this clone with a count of one. This chain connects TRBV28 to TRBJ1-2; 10 nucleotides agree with TRBD1. V gave up 7 bases and J gave up 8 bases; unmatched junction bases: 7. Germline V gene sequence: CDR1 MDHEN, CDR2 SYDVKM. The CDR3 runs 13 residues. CDR3 in DNA: TGTGCCAGCACCCAAGGGACAGGGGAGGGCTACACCTTC. Residues: CASTQGTGEGYTF.

This chain joins TRBV19 and TRBJ2-7; D not resolved. The CDR3 sequence is 16 residues long. From germline, CDR1 is LNHDA and CDR2 SQIVND (reference sequence). The V and J ends lost 3 bases and 7 bases respectively, with 22 bases between them. CDR3 nucleotide sequence: TGTGCCAGTAGTATTCACCAGGCCACACCGTTTGGGGAGCAGTACTTC. Translating gives CASSIHQATPFGEQYF.

CDR3 sequence reads: CSVARTPTDTQYF. The DNA for the CDR3 is TGCAGCGTTGCCCGGACACCCACAGATACGCAGTATTTT. This chain joins TRBV29-1 and TRBJ2-3; D is perhaps TRBD1 (5 bases). The V end was cut by 4 bases, the J end by 2 bases, with 10 bases between. CDR3 length: 13 amino acids. The V gene's germline CDR1 is SQVTM and CDR2 ANQGSEA.

The chain employs TRBV10-3 and TRBJ1-3, with D hard to call. CDR3 length: 16 residues. Trimming removed 0 bases at V and 0 bases at J, with 9 bases between. CDR1 ENHRY and CDR2 SYGVKD come from the germline V gene. Here the CDR3 reads CAISESGRDSGNTIYF. The CDR3 nucleotides read TGTGCCATCAGTGAGTCAGGGAGGGACTCTGGAAACACCATATATTTT.

V and J are TRBV5-1 and TRBJ2-1; 9 bases fit TRBD2. The CDR3 runs to 16 residues. With V trimmed by 4 bases and J by 2 bases, 7 bases remained unmatched. From germline, CDR1 is SGHRS and CDR2 YFSETQ. DNA for the CDR3: TGCGCCAGCAGCATACAGTCTAGCGGGACCTACAATGAGCAGTTCTTC. It yields the protein CASSIQSSGTYNEQFF.

CDR3 sequence reads: CASRGQVSNTGELFF. CDR3 bases: TGTGCCAGCAGGGGACAGGTTTCAAACACCGGGGAGCTGTTTTTT. J is TRBJ2-2 and V is TRBV6-5; TRBD1 matches 8 bases. Per the germline V gene, CDR1 is MNHEY and CDR2 is SVGAGI. This CDR3 has 15 residues. V shed 6 bases, J shed 2 bases, and the junction held 5 bases outside the gene matches.

This chain connects TRBV24-1 to TRBJ2-7, with D uncertain. The CDR3 contains 11 residues. Trimming pared 5 bases from V and 7 bases from J, leaving 8 bases between. CDR1 is KGHDR and CDR2 is SFDVKD in the germline V gene. The CDR3 protein is CATSVSSEQYF. CDR3 coding DNA: TGTGCCACCAGTGTTTCGAGTGAGCAGTACTTC.

The V gene is TRBV25-1, the J gene TRBJ1-4; D is unclear. V lost 0 bases to trimming and J lost 7 bases, with 12 bases between them. The CDR3 has 15 amino acids. Germline V gene lookup returns CDR1 MGHDK and CDR2 SYGVNS. The CDR3 loop reads CASSEYPGITEKLFF. The CDR3 DNA sequence: TGTGCCAGCAGTGAATACCCCGGGATCACTGAAAAACTGTTTTTT.

The rearrangement joins TRBV6-2 or TRBV6-3 to TRBJ2-7, with D maybe TRBD1 (5 bases). Germline values: CDR1 MNHEY, CDR2 SVGEGT. CDR3 size: 14 residues. V shed 6 bases and J shed 2 bases, with 14 bases lying between them. DNA for the CDR3: TGTGCCAGCAGCATGAAAGACAGAACCTACGAGCAGTACTTC. It yields the protein CASSMKDRTYEQYF.

The chain is built from TRBV4-1 and TRBJ2-7; D might be TRBD2 (5 bases). The V and J ends lost 4 bases and 1 base respectively, with 11 bases between them. Per germline, CDR1 MGHRA and CDR2 YSYEKL. The CDR3 sequence is 14 residues long. The CDR3 sequence is CASSLQTTSYEQYF. The CDR3 nucleotides read TGCGCCAGCAGCCTACAGACTACTTCCTACGAGCAGTACTTC.

V is TRBV18 and J is TRBJ2-3; 11 nucleotides agree with TRBD2. The CDR3 length is 19 residues. With 1 base clipped from V and 4 bases from J, the junction kept 13 bases outside the gene matches. The germline V gene encodes CDR1 KGHSH and CDR2 LQKENI. This CDR3 is CASSPLRDLAGGPADTQYF. CDR3 bases: TGTGCCAGCTCACCACTACGGGATTTAGCGGGAGGGCCCGCAGATACGCAGTATTTT.

The chain couples TRBV7-2 to TRBJ2-7, with D maybe TRBD1 (6 bases). Germline V gene data show CDR1 as SGHTA and CDR2 as FQGNSA. Trimming removed 4 bases from V and 5 bases from J, with 15 bases in between. The CDR3 has 14 amino acids. CDR3 protein: CASSSLRGFDEQYF. CDR3 nucleotides: TGTGCCAGCAGCTCCCTTAGGGGGTTCGACGAGCAGTACTTC.

V and J are TRBV9 and TRBJ2-5; 7 bases are shared with TRBD1. This CDR3 contains 15 residues. Trimming removed 4 bases from V and 2 bases from J; junction bases left unmatched: 8. Germline values: CDR1 SGDLS, CDR2 YYNGEE. The CDR3 sequence: CASSTRGQPQETQYF. The CDR3 region has the DNA TGTGCCAGCAGCACACGGGGACAGCCTCAAGAGACCCAGTACTTC.